This T cell receptor beta chain was captured by sequencing in a study of beta chain features in type 1 diabetes. For the study at large: What patients shared with healthy donors was a similar profile of age, gender and cell yields.

For this clone: The antigen remains unidentified.

The study's findings and limits: TCRB repertoires of naive, central memory and Treg cells appeared more similar among patients than among healthy donors. Shorter TCRB CDR3s, moderately but significantly so, were found in Type 1 diabetes patients in all four CD4+ subsets.

The isolated RNA, all of it, was reverse transcribed, so expressed TCRB transcripts were what got sequenced. Measured with immunoSEQ multiplex PCR; TCRdb has only the in-frame clones, and not every one. The sample carries tens of thousands of clones, roughly half recorded once. The sample consisted of central memory CD4+ T cells from blood. This TCR was recovered from a man aged 25 to 45 with type 1 diabetes.

The CDR3 is CASRVGQPYEQYF. The DNA of the CDR3 is TGCGCCAGCAGGGTGGGACAGCCCTACGAGCAGTACTTC. The chain recombines TRBV10-2 with TRBJ2-7; 7 bases agree with TRBD1. CDR3 size: 13 residues. The trim removed 6 bases at V and 2 bases at J, leaving 4 bases unmatched. Germline V lookup: CDR1 WSHSY, CDR2 SAAADI.